The 27 T cell receptor beta chains listed next were all sequenced from one sample in a study of cytomegalovirus exposure and HLA in healthy donors. Use of 60 Vbeta and 13 Jbeta primers characterized the PCR. Assay: immunoSEQ multiplex PCR; the TCRdb copy retains only in-frame clones and omits some. The sample consists of about 130,000 clones, about 10% of them appearing once. Sequencing input: PBMCs. Receptors were obtained from a woman aged 18-30 years in good health and CMV-seropositive.

This chain connects TRBV7-9 to TRBJ1-3; 7 nucleotides match TRBD1. The V segment lost 7 bases and the J segment 3 bases; nucleotides outside the gene matches: 9. Germline assignment: CDR1 SEHNR and CDR2 FQNEAQ (reference sequence). The CDR3 spans 15 residues. CDR3 DNA: TGTGCCAGCACCGGGTCAGGGGGGAGTGGAAACACCATATATTTT. Its protein product is CASTGSGGSGNTIYF.

This clone was counted only a few times. The chain combines TRBV4-1 with TRBJ1-5; perhaps TRBD1 as D (6 bases). The CDR3 consists of 15 residues. With 1 base removed from V and 7 bases from J, the gap between germline ends came to 14 bases. Germline lookup yields CDR1 MGHRA and CDR2 YSYEKL. The chain's CDR3 is CASSQVPGAGQPQHF. In DNA form, the CDR3 reads TGCGCCAGCAGCCAAGTACCAGGGGCTGGGCAGCCCCAGCATTTT.

This chain connects TRBV7-2 to TRBJ2-7; tentative D call: TRBD2 (5 bases). CDR1 and CDR2 (germline): SGHTA, FQGNSA. Trimming took off 3 bases at V and 2 bases at J, with 11 bases between the two ends. The CDR3 length is 14 residues. CDR3 coding DNA: TGTGCCAGCAGCTTGGGAGACGTAACCTACGAGCAGTACTTC. Translated: CASSLGDVTYEQYF.

This clone has only a few counts. V gene TRBV7-2 combines with J gene TRBJ1-2; D is unclear. Germline V CDR1 and CDR2: SGHTA, FQGNSA. The CDR3 extends over 13 amino acids. Trimming removed 6 bases at V and 6 bases at J, with 14 bases between. The CDR3 sequence is CASSGLPLDGYTF. The CDR3, as DNA: TGTGCCAGCAGTGGACTCCCCCTGGATGGCTACACCTTC.

This clone was observed a few times. The chain carries TRBV27 and TRBJ2-5, with 10 bases matching TRBD2. Germline V CDR1 and CDR2: MNHEY, SMNVEV (reference sequence). Germline trimming cut 7 bases from V and 5 bases from J; bases unmatched to any gene: 10. This CDR3 is 15 amino acids long. The CDR3 loop is CASTARASGSETQYF. DNA of the CDR3: TGTGCCAGCACCGCCCGGGCTAGCGGGAGTGAGACCCAGTACTTC.

This clone was observed a handful of times. The chain employs TRBV9 and TRBJ2-5, with TRBD2 matching over 15 bases. After removal of 2 bases from V and 9 bases from J, the junction contained 11 bases not matched to a gene. The V gene's germline CDR1 is SGDLS and CDR2 YYNGEE. The CDR3 runs to 17 residues. The CDR3 reads CASSVGTSGRKGEAQYF. In DNA, the CDR3 is TGTGCCAGCAGCGTTGGGACTAGCGGGAGGAAGGGGGAGGCCCAGTACTTC.

The chain recombines TRBV2 with TRBJ1-2; no firm D call. Germline CDR1 is SNHLY and CDR2 is FYNNEI. V was pared by 2 bases and J by 2 bases, with 6 bases between. CDR3 length equals 13 residues. CDR3 region: CASSEQLNYGYTF. CDR3 coding DNA: TGTGCCAGCAGTGAACAGTTAAACTATGGCTACACCTTC. The full variable domain, in which reference TRBV2 and TRBJ1-2 provide the parts outside the CDR3, is EPEVTQTPSHQVTQMGQEVILRCVPISNHLYFYWYRQILGQKVEFLVSFYNNEISEKSEIFDDQFSVERPDGSNFTLKIRSTKLEDSAMYFCASSEQLNYGYTFGSGTRLTVV.

In this sample, this clone turned up a few times. The chain is built from TRBV18 and TRBJ2-2, with D perhaps TRBD2 (7 bases). Germline assignment: CDR1 KGHSH and CDR2 LQKENI. The length of the CDR3 is 16 residues. Trimming took off 2 bases at V and 4 bases at J, with 14 bases between the two ends. The CDR3 DNA follows: TGTGCCAGCTCACCAGTCGGGGGGCAAGCCACCGGGGAGCTGTTTTTT. Its protein product is CASSPVGGQATGELFF.

CDR3 in DNA: TGTGCCTGGACCACAATTACAGGGGAAGAGACCCAGTACTTC. Its protein is CAWTTITGEETQYF. The chain links TRBV30 to TRBJ2-5, with 7 bases fitting TRBD1. The CDR3 length is 14 residues. J gave up 3 bases and V 4 bases, and 8 bases lay outside the gene matches. Per the germline V gene, CDR1 is GTSNPN and CDR2 is SVGIG (reference sequence).

The chain employs TRBV7-3 and TRBJ2-1, with D maybe TRBD2 (6 bases). The CDR3 sequence is 15 residues long. Germline V CDR1 and CDR2: SGHTA, FQGTGA. V was pared by 1 base and J by 6 bases, with 13 bases between. For the CDR3, the DNA is TGTGCCAGCAGCTTAATTGGGGGGTCGTCCAATGAGCAGTTCTTC. This gives the protein CASSLIGGSSNEQFF.

This sequence joins TRBV2 and TRBJ2-7, with 8 nucleotides matching TRBD2. The J call is uncertain, as TRBJ2-1 better fits the DNA end. CDR1 is SNHLY, CDR2 FYNNEI, per germline. This CDR3 comprises 14 residues. DNA for the CDR3: TGTGCCAGCAGGGCCGGGACTAGTGGCAATGAGCAGTTCTTC. Translation gives CASRAGTSGNEQFF.

This chain links TRBV27 with TRBJ2-7, with D maybe TRBD2 (6 bases). V was clipped by 6 bases and J by 2 bases, with 14 bases between them. CDR3 length: 14 residues. The germline V gene encodes CDR1 MNHEY and CDR2 SMNVEV (reference sequence). Written as DNA, the CDR3 is TGTGCCAGCAGCCTCTACGGGGGTGCCTACGAGCAGTACTTC. Protein: CASSLYGGAYEQYF.

This clone was picked up one time. This chain joins TRBV28 and TRBJ2-1; 11 bases line up with TRBD2. The CDR3 has 15 residues. The germline gives CDR1 MDHEN, CDR2 SYDVKM. Losses at the gene ends were 5 bases for V and 4 bases for J; bases not matched to a gene: 4. The CDR3 spells CASSPGLADYNEQFF. The CDR3 nucleotides are TGTGCCAGCAGTCCGGGACTAGCGGATTACAATGAGCAGTTCTTC. The full variable domain, its missing parts supplied by reference TRBV28 and TRBJ2-1, is DVKVTQSSRYLVKRTGEKVFLECVQDMDHENMFWYRQDPGLGLRLIYFSYDVKMKEKGDIPEGYSVSREKKERFSLILESASTNQTSMYLCASSPGLADYNEQFFGPGTRLTVL.

V gene TRBV15 combines with J gene TRBJ2-5; 7 bases are shared with TRBD2. The germline CDR1 and CDR2 sequences are LNHNV and YYDKDF (reference sequence). The CDR3 runs 15 residues. The V and J ends lost 4 bases and 1 base, in that order; junction bases with no gene match: 6. CDR3 DNA sequence: TGTGCCACCAGCACGCGGGACTACGGCCAAGAGACCCAGTACTTC. Protein product: CATSTRDYGQETQYF.

The chain couples TRBV7-8 to TRBJ1-2; 7 bases fit TRBD1. The germline V gene encodes CDR1 SGHVS and CDR2 FQNEAQ. This CDR3 spans 13 amino acids. V lost 4 bases, J lost 8 bases, and 7 bases stayed unmatched. In nucleotides, the CDR3 is TGTGCCAGCAGCTCAAAGACAGGGCAGGGCTACACCTTC. It translates to CASSSKTGQGYTF.

This clone was recorded a few times. The rearrangement links TRBV27 to TRBJ1-1, with 9 positions matching TRBD1. The V gene's germline CDR1 is MNHEY and CDR2 SMNVEV (reference sequence). V lost 5 bases and J lost 0; bases outside the gene matches: 10. CDR3 size: 17 residues. The CDR3 reads CASSGGQGGGMNTEAFF. The CDR3 DNA is TGTGCCAGCAGTGGGGGACAGGGCGGCGGGATGAACACTGAAGCTTTCTTT.

J is TRBJ2-7 and V is TRBV4-1; 8 nucleotides align to TRBD2. The CDR3 runs 16 residues. CDR1 is MGHRA, CDR2 YSYEKL, per germline. Trimming at V came to 0 bases and at J to 3 bases, leaving 7 bases not matched to a gene. CDR3 residues: CASSQDALAENYEQYF. The CDR3 bases are TGCGCCAGCAGCCAAGATGCACTAGCGGAAAACTACGAGCAGTACTTC.

V usage is TRBV2 and J usage is TRBJ1-1, with D hard to call. The germline V and J ends were trimmed by 7 bases and 1 base, with 13 bases remaining between them. In germline, CDR1 is SNHLY, CDR2 FYNNEI. This CDR3 is 14 amino acids long. CDR3 sequence: CASTITGANTEAFF. CDR3 DNA: TGTGCCAGCACTATCACTGGTGCGAACACTGAAGCTTTCTTT.

The rearrangement uses TRBV6-5 and TRBJ2-1; TRBD2 matches at 7 bases. Germline V gene lookup returns CDR1 MNHEY and CDR2 SVGAGI. The CDR3 loop spans 11 amino acids. V was pared by 5 bases and J by 9 bases, with 1 base of the junction left unmatched. The CDR3 DNA follows: TGTGCCAGCAGTACGGGAGGTGAGCAGTTCTTC. Protein sequence: CASSTGGEQFF.

The chain has TRBV19 and TRBJ1-5, with D perhaps matching TRBD1 (6 bases). CDR1 and CDR2 (germline): LNHDA, SQIVND (reference sequence). CDR3 length equals 14 residues. V shed 5 bases and J shed 3 bases, with 11 bases lying between them. This CDR3 reads CASSLGQLNQPQHF. In DNA form, the CDR3 reads TGTGCCAGTAGTCTCGGACAGCTCAATCAGCCCCAGCATTTT. Full variable domain (remainder filled in from reference TRBV19 and TRBJ1-5): DGGITQSPKYLFRKEGQNVTLSCEQNLNHDAMYWYRQDPGQGLRLIYYSQIVNDFQKGDIAEGYSVSREKKESFPLTVTSAQKNPTAFYLCASSLGQLNQPQHFGDGTRLSIL.

J is TRBJ2-2 and V is TRBV7-2; 12 positions match TRBD2. Germline V gene data show CDR1 as SGHTA and CDR2 as FQGNSA. The CDR3 has 15 residues. V shed 5 bases, J shed 5 bases, and the junction held 3 bases outside the gene matches. DNA for the CDR3: TGTGCCAGCAGCCCCGGGACTAGCGGGACCGGGGAGCTGTTTTTT. Translated, it gives CASSPGTSGTGELFF.

Regarding this clone: The same CDR3 also results from other DNA sequences found in this sample. The chain combines TRBV6-1 with TRBJ1-2; TRBD1 aligns across 7 bases. V lost 1 base to trimming and J lost 8 bases; unmatched junction nucleotides: 7. The length of the CDR3 is 14 residues. Germline loops: CDR1 MNHNS, CDR2 SASEGT. CDR3 region: CASSEEAGGYGYTF. The CDR3 nucleotides read TGTGCCAGCAGTGAAGAGGCAGGGGGTTACGGCTACACCTTC.

In this sample, this clone turned up a few times. The rearrangement links TRBV9 to TRBJ2-7; 7 nucleotides align to TRBD2. CDR3 length equals 15 residues. Germline-derived CDR1 and CDR2 are SGDLS and YYNGEE. V dropped 0 bases and J dropped 5; count of bases not matched to a gene: 8. CDR3 protein: CASSVGSSGTNEQYF. As DNA, the CDR3 is TGTGCCAGCAGCGTAGGGTCTAGCGGTACGAACGAGCAGTACTTC.

The chain employs TRBV30 and TRBJ2-5; TRBD2 matches 7 bases. The CDR3 loop spans 17 amino acids. The V gene's germline CDR1 is GTSNPN and CDR2 SVGIG (reference sequence). Trimming removed 0 bases from V and 1 base from J; junction bases left unmatched: 11. The DNA for the CDR3 is TGTGCCTGGAGTGTCCTACGGGTATCTAGCGGCCAAGAGACCCAGTACTTC. Translated, it gives CAWSVLRVSSGQETQYF.

This clone was detected only a few times. The chain links TRBV2 to TRBJ1-5, with D possibly matching TRBD1 (5 bases). This CDR3 is built from 12 residues. The germline CDR1 and CDR2 sequences are SNHLY and FYNNEI. The germline V and J ends were trimmed by 8 bases and 3 bases, with 8 bases remaining between them. The CDR3 DNA reads TGTGCCAGCGGGGCGGACAATCAGCCCCAGCATTTT. The encoded protein is CASGADNQPQHF.

The chain recombines TRBV5-1 with TRBJ1-4; no reliable D call. This CDR3 contains 13 residues. Germline V gene lookup returns CDR1 SGHRS and CDR2 YFSETQ. V lost 5 bases, J lost 3 bases, and 8 bases lay in between. The CDR3: CASRRTSNEKLFF. The CDR3 DNA reads as TGCGCCAGCAGGAGGACTTCTAATGAAAAACTGTTTTTT. Based on the CDR3 plus reference TRBV5-1 and TRBJ1-4, the full variable domain is KAGVTQTPRYLIKTRGQQVTLSCSPISGHRSVSWYQQTPGQGLQFLFEYFSETQRNKGNFPGRFSGRQFSNSRSEMNVSTLELGDSALYLCASRRTSNEKLFFGSGTQLSVL.

The rearrangement links TRBV2 to TRBJ2-2; D gene unclear. Trimming left V 5 bases short and J 3 bases short, with 7 bases between. Germline lookup yields CDR1 SNHLY and CDR2 FYNNEI. The CDR3 totals 13 residues. The CDR3 reads CASSFHYTGELFF. The CDR3, as DNA: TGTGCCAGCAGTTTCCACTACACCGGGGAGCTGTTTTTT.